This T cell receptor beta chain was captured in a study of blood T cell repertoires in COVID-19. The wider study: Samples of COVID-19 (acute and convalescent) were obtained from the United States, Italy and Spain. From T cells, B-cell-depleted T cells, or PBMCs came the material, which was cDNA or gDNA.

Authors' methods: Reference gene primer amplification yielded estimated nucleated cell counts. Only in-frame clones appear in the TCRdb table, and some are missing; sequencing was by immunoSEQ multiplex PCR. That table is the source of V, J and clone size, and D and trimming were worked out from the DNA. The sample yields about 160,000 clones, roughly 84% seen once. V shed 4 bases, J shed 2 bases, and the junction held 4 bases outside the gene matches. Germline V lookup: CDR1 SGDLS, CDR2 YYNGEE. CDR3 length: 15 amino acids. Sequencing was performed on peripheral blood. The chain recombines TRBV9 with TRBJ2-5; TRBD1 matches 11 bases. This clonotype originated in a woman aged 80 or older with active or convalescent COVID-19. CDR3 amino acids: CASSLDRGQQETQYF. As DNA, the CDR3 is TGTGCCAGCAGCCTGGACAGGGGGCAACAAGAGACCCAGTACTTC. The full variable domain, with the rest looked up from reference TRBV9 and TRBJ2-5, is DSGVTQTPKHLITATGQRVTLRCSPRSGDLSVYWYQQSLDQGLQFLIQYYNGEERAKGNILERFSAQQFPDLHSELNLSSLELGDSALYFCASSLDRGQQETQYFGPGTRLLVL.